The 32 T cell receptor beta chains below come from one sample, sequenced in a study of cytotoxic CD8 clonotypes in ibrutinib-treated CLL (dated by TCRdb to 2020 to 2023). Receptor libraries were prepared by the immunoSEQ multiplex PCR assay. The source is immuneACCESS, and TCRdb retained only in-frame sequences with V and J called. Part of the clones is not carried over; for the studies checked, unresolved V genes explain less than half of this, and the remainder is unexplained. The sample yields over 110,000 clones; 80% to 95% were counted once. 11% of the sample rests with the top ten. Taken with the paper, the label for time point translates to: 12 months on ibrutinib. This specimen consisted of PBMCs, obtained after 12 months of ibrutinib treatment. These TCRs come from a human donor with chronic lymphocytic leukemia.

This rearrangement joins TRBV19 to TRBJ2-7, with D maybe TRBD2 (6 bases). Between the trimmed V and J ends, which lost 5 bases and 2 bases, there was a span of 16 bases. Germline V gene data show CDR1 as LNHDA and CDR2 as SQIVND (reference sequence). The CDR3 has 15 amino acids. The CDR3 DNA follows: TGTGCCAGTAGTGACTCCGGGACTGGACCCTACGAGCAGTACTTC. Its protein product is CASSDSGTGPYEQYF. Full variable domain (outside the CDR3, taken from reference TRBV19 and TRBJ2-7): DGGITQSPKYLFRKEGQNVTLSCEQNLNHDAMYWYRQDPGQGLRLIYYSQIVNDFQKGDIAEGYSVSREKKESFPLTVTSAQKNPTAFYLCASSDSGTGPYEQYFGPGTRLTVT.

The chain uses TRBV9 and TRBJ2-2, with 8 bases aligning to TRBD1. The CDR3 has 15 amino acids. The V segment lost 2 bases and the J segment 3 bases; nucleotides outside the gene matches: 3. In germline, CDR1 is SGDLS, CDR2 YYNGEE. The CDR3 DNA follows: TGTGCCAGCAGCGTCCAGGGGGCATACACCGGGGAGCTGTTTTTT. Protein sequence: CASSVQGAYTGELFF.

This clone was picked up one time. The CDR3: CASSRDRSQGQYF. Written as DNA, the CDR3 is TGTGCCAGCAGCCGGGACAGGTCCCAAGGGCAGTACTTC. This chain links TRBV7-8 with TRBJ2-7, with 8 nucleotides matching TRBD1. The CDR3 is 13 residues long. The V and J ends lost 5 bases and 9 bases, in that order; junction bases with no gene match: 9. CDR1 is SGHVS, CDR2 FQNEAQ, per germline.

This chain connects TRBV28 to TRBJ2-2; D gene ambiguous. Trimming removed 4 bases from V and 0 bases from J, with 9 bases in between. CDR1 MDHEN and CDR2 SYDVKM come from the germline V gene. The CDR3 is 15 residues long. The CDR3 reads CASSYGPANTGELFF. The CDR3 DNA reads TGTGCCAGCAGTTATGGCCCCGCGAACACCGGGGAGCTGTTTTTT.

The V and J genes are TRBV27 and TRBJ2-1; 9 bases agree with TRBD1. There are 15 residues in the CDR3. V dropped 1 base and J dropped 7; count of bases not matched to a gene: 5. Germline loops: CDR1 MNHEY, CDR2 SMNVEV (reference sequence). CDR3 sequence reads: CASSLYGDRVNEQFF. CDR3 sequence (DNA): TGTGCCAGCAGTTTATACGGGGACAGGGTTAATGAGCAGTTCTTC.

This clone was seen a single time. The chain links TRBV7-2 to TRBJ2-1, with 9 bases identical to TRBD2. Germline V gene data show CDR1 as SGHTA and CDR2 as FQGNSA. The CDR3 contains 12 residues. The J segment lost 12 bases and the V segment lost 5 bases, leaving 5 bases of the junction unmatched. CDR3 amino acids: CASSIQLAGQFF. The CDR3 DNA reads as TGTGCCAGCAGCATCCAACTAGCGGGGCAGTTCTTC.

The chain uses TRBV13 and TRBJ2-3; D is unresolved. The CDR3 is made up of 12 amino acids. Germline assignment: CDR1 PRHDT and CDR2 FYEKMQ (reference sequence). Trimming removed 4 bases at V and 3 bases at J, with 5 bases between. The CDR3 bases are TGTGCCAGCAGCTCTTTGACAGATACGCAGTATTTT. Translation gives CASSSLTDTQYF.

The chain combines TRBV28 with TRBJ1-6, with no clear D. The CDR3 length is 14 residues. The ends were cut back, 4 bases at V and 7 bases at J, with 11 bases in the middle. In germline, CDR1 is MDHEN, CDR2 SYDVKM. The CDR3 loop is CASSSPGPNSPLHF. The CDR3 DNA sequence: TGTGCCAGCAGTTCCCCTGGGCCCAATTCACCCCTCCACTTT.

This chain joins TRBV9 and TRBJ2-7; 7 bases line up with TRBD1. V shed 0 bases and J 2 bases; nucleotides not matched to a gene: 5. CDR3 size: 15 residues. Germline assignment: CDR1 SGDLS and CDR2 YYNGEE. As DNA, the CDR3 is TGTGCCAGCAGCGTAGGAGCTGGGACAGCCTACGAGCAGTACTTC. Protein product: CASSVGAGTAYEQYF.

The chain joins TRBV28 to TRBJ2-4; 9 bases fit TRBD1. Trimming took 5 bases from V and 0 from J; bases not matched to a gene: 8. Germline assignment: CDR1 MDHEN and CDR2 SYDVKM. The CDR3 loop spans 17 amino acids. This chain's CDR3 is CASSQTGTGSAKNIQYF. DNA for the CDR3: TGTGCCAGCAGTCAAACTGGGACAGGGTCAGCCAAAAACATTCAGTACTTC.

The chain is built from TRBV7-6 and TRBJ1-3; D may be TRBD1 (5 bases). Trimming removed 5 bases from V and 2 bases from J, with 16 bases in between. Germline V gene data show CDR1 as SGHVS and CDR2 as FNYEAQ. The CDR3 contains 16 residues. This CDR3 reads CASSMLGGFAGNTIYF. The CDR3 DNA reads as TGTGCCAGCAGCATGCTCGGGGGATTTGCTGGAAACACCATATATTTT.

This clone appeared a single time. V gene TRBV5-1 combines with J gene TRBJ2-2; D uncertain. Germline CDR1 reads SGHRS; CDR2 reads YFSETQ. V was shortened by 7 bases and J by 2 bases, with 12 bases between the two germline ends. The CDR3 has 14 residues. Here the CDR3 reads CASRRTTNTGELFF. The CDR3, as DNA: TGCGCCAGCCGAAGAACTACTAACACCGGGGAGCTGTTTTTT.

The chain recombines TRBV4-2 with TRBJ2-2; a weak D match, TRBD2 (6 bases). Germline CDR1 reads LGHNA; CDR2 reads YNFKEQ. The CDR3 length is 16 residues. Trimming shortened V by 1 base and J by 4 bases, and 13 bases separated the two germline ends. The CDR3 region is CASSQGVLAGTGELFF. The DNA for the CDR3 is TGTGCCAGCAGCCAAGGGGTACTAGCAGGCACCGGGGAGCTGTTTTTT.

The genes are TRBV7-4 and TRBJ1-2, with D maybe TRBD1 (6 bases). Trimming took off 4 bases at V and 1 base at J, with 7 bases between the two ends. Germline CDR1 reads SGHVT; CDR2 reads SQSDAQ. The CDR3 covers 13 residues. This CDR3 is CASSSTGNYGYTF. CDR3 DNA sequence: TGTGCCAGCAGCTCGACAGGTAACTATGGCTACACCTTC.

This clone was observed once. The chain uses TRBV2 and TRBJ1-1; tentative D call: TRBD1 (6 bases). The CDR3 sequence is 14 residues long. V lost 7 bases and J lost 1, with 13 bases in between. Germline V CDR1 and CDR2: SNHLY, FYNNEI. The CDR3 reads CASTSMGANTEAFF. Written as DNA, the CDR3 is TGTGCCAGCACCAGCATGGGGGCGAACACTGAAGCTTTCTTT.

The V gene is TRBV6-5, the J gene TRBJ2-1; D is undetermined. This CDR3 is 16 amino acids long. V was pared by 1 base and J by 3 bases, with 13 bases between. Germline CDR1 MNHEY, CDR2 SVGAGI. The CDR3 sequence: CASSYLAGSNYNEQFF. CDR3 sequence (DNA): TGTGCCAGCAGTTACTTGGCAGGCTCTAACTACAATGAGCAGTTCTTC.

The chain couples TRBV7-9 to TRBJ1-1; possibly TRBD1 for D (6 bases). The CDR3 is 14 amino acids. V was shortened by 5 bases and J by 2 bases, with 12 bases between the two germline ends. CDR1 and CDR2 (germline): SEHNR, FQNEAQ (reference sequence). This CDR3 is CASSPDRRNTEAFF. CDR3 nucleotides: TGTGCCAGCAGCCCAGACAGGAGAAACACTGAAGCTTTCTTT.

The CDR3: CASSVGAGVYNEQFF. The CDR3 nucleotides read TGTGCCAGCAGCGTAGGGGCAGGGGTTTACAATGAGCAGTTCTTC. V gene TRBV9 combines with J gene TRBJ2-1; perhaps TRBD1 as D (6 bases). This CDR3 is 15 amino acids long. V lost 0 bases and J lost 4, with 11 bases in between. Germline V gene sequence: CDR1 SGDLS, CDR2 YYNGEE.

The chain links TRBV21-1 to TRBJ1-1. TRBV21-1 counts as a pseudogene. CDR3 length: 15 residues. The CDR3 here is CASSKGGGRKESRRF. The CDR3 DNA is TGTGCCAGCAGCAAAGGAGGAGGGAGGAAAGAAAGTAGACGGTTT.

This clone showed up just once. The chain recombines TRBV25-1 with TRBJ1-1; D is undetermined. With 5 bases removed from V and 2 bases from J, the gap between germline ends came to 9 bases. The length of the CDR3 is 13 residues. Looked up from germline, CDR1 is MGHDK and CDR2 is SYGVNS. As DNA, the CDR3 is TGTGCCAGCAGTCAAGGTTACAACACTGAAGCTTTCTTT. Protein: CASSQGYNTEAFF.

The chain has TRBV27 and TRBJ1-1; possibly TRBD1 for D (5 bases). The CDR3 is made up of 13 amino acids. V lost 5 bases, J lost 6 bases, and 13 bases lay in between. Germline CDR1 MNHEY, CDR2 SMNVEV (reference sequence). DNA of the CDR3: TGTGCCAGCAGTATAGACAGAGGGTCTGAAGCTTTCTTT. This encodes CASSIDRGSEAFF.

V and J are TRBV11-2 and TRBJ1-2, with TRBD1 as a possible D gene (6 bases). The ends were cut back, 2 bases at V and 3 bases at J, with 19 bases in the middle. This CDR3 contains 17 residues. The germline gives CDR1 SGHAT, CDR2 FQNNGV. The DNA for the CDR3 is TGTGCCAGCAGCTTAAGTTCTTCGTCAGGGACATACTATGGCTACACCTTC. This sequence encodes CASSLSSSSGTYYGYTF.

The chain links TRBV28 to TRBJ1-4; D unresolved. Germline-derived CDR1 and CDR2 are MDHEN and SYDVKM. The V and J ends lost 4 bases and 8 bases respectively, with 17 bases between them. The CDR3 is made up of 15 amino acids. The CDR3 is CASSSVFGSGEKLFF. CDR3 sequence (DNA): TGTGCCAGCAGTTCAGTTTTCGGCTCTGGAGAAAAACTGTTTTTT. Supplemented by reference TRBV28 and TRBJ1-4, the full variable domain reads DVKVTQSSRYLVKRTGEKVFLECVQDMDHENMFWYRQDPGLGLRLIYFSYDVKMKEKGDIPEGYSVSREKKERFSLILESASTNQTSMYLCASSSVFGSGEKLFFGSGTQLSVL.

The chain is built from TRBV2 and TRBJ1-1, with a possible D match to TRBD1 (5 bases). From germline, CDR1 is SNHLY and CDR2 FYNNEI. The CDR3 has 10 residues. V lost 7 bases to trimming and J lost 6 bases, with 6 bases between them. CDR3 bases: TGTGCCAGCATGGGGGCTGAAGCTTTCTTT. It codes for CASMGAEAFF.

The rearrangement uses TRBV9 and TRBJ2-5; 10 bases agree with TRBD2. CDR1 is SGDLS, CDR2 YYNGEE, per germline. The trim removed 0 bases at V and 5 bases at J, leaving 13 bases unmatched. The CDR3 is made up of 18 amino acids. Here the CDR3 reads CASSVGRRLAGEGETQYF. Here the CDR3 DNA reads TGTGCCAGCAGCGTAGGACGTCGCCTAGCGGGAGAGGGGGAGACCCAGTACTTC.

This clone was detected a few times. The chain couples TRBV7-3 to TRBJ2-3; the D gene is possibly TRBD2 (6 bases). The germline V gene has CDR1 SGHTA and CDR2 FQGTGA. This CDR3 comprises 16 residues. Trimming cost V 5 bases and J 2 bases, with 17 bases left between them. The CDR3 DNA is TGTGCCAGCAGCCCCCACATGGGACTTGACACAGATACGCAGTATTTT. Amino acids: CASSPHMGLDTDTQYF.

The J gene is TRBJ2-7, the V gene TRBV5-1; D could derive from TRBD1 or TRBD2 (5 bases each). Germline V gives CDR1 SGHRS, CDR2 YFSETQ. This CDR3 region has 14 residues. Trimming stripped 4 bases from V and 9 bases from J, with 20 bases between. DNA for the CDR3: TGCGCCAGCAGCAACACCGGGACGGCTACGGGGCAGTACTTC. Protein product: CASSNTGTATGQYF.

The chain combines TRBV5-1 with TRBJ2-3; 10 nucleotides match TRBD1. Trimming cost V 2 bases and J 1 base; bases outside gene matches: 1. Germline V gene lookup returns CDR1 SGHRS and CDR2 YFSETQ. The CDR3 has 15 amino acids. The CDR3 loop reads CASSFGQGGTDTQYF. DNA of the CDR3: TGCGCCAGCAGCTTCGGACAGGGGGGCACAGATACGCAGTATTTT. The variable domain in full, completed from reference TRBV5-1 and TRBJ2-3, reads KAGVTQTPRYLIKTRGQQVTLSCSPISGHRSVSWYQQTPGQGLQFLFEYFSETQRNKGNFPGRFSGRQFSNSRSEMNVSTLELGDSALYLCASSFGQGGTDTQYFGPGTRLTVL.

The rearrangement uses TRBV11-2 and TRBJ2-7, with D tentatively TRBD2 (5 bases). V was trimmed by 4 bases and J by 7 bases, leaving 20 bases between them. CDR1 SGHAT and CDR2 FQNNGV come from the germline V gene. The CDR3 runs 15 residues. The CDR3, as DNA: TGTGCCAGCAGCTCAAACCCGGGTCCTTCGGGGGAGCAGTACTTC. It codes for CASSSNPGPSGEQYF. The variable domain in full, completed from reference TRBV11-2 and TRBJ2-7, reads EAGVAQSPRYKIIEKRQSVAFWCNPISGHATLYWYQQILGQGPKLLIQFQNNGVVDDSQLPKDRFSAERLKGVDSTLKIQPAKLEDSAVYLCASSSNPGPSGEQYFGPGTRLTVT.

The chain couples TRBV7-3 to TRBJ2-5; D possibly corresponds to TRBD1 (5 bases). Germline loops: CDR1 SGHTA, CDR2 FQGTGA. The CDR3 spans 17 residues. The V end was cut by 0 bases, the J end by 2 bases, with 16 bases between. CDR3 in amino acids: CASSLTGTDSFQETQYF. CDR3 nucleotide sequence: TGTGCCAGCAGCTTAACGGGTACCGACAGCTTTCAAGAGACCCAGTACTTC.

This chain joins TRBV12-5 and TRBJ2-1; D is unclear. Germline V CDR1 and CDR2: LGHNT, FRNRAP. Deletions cut 5 bases from V and 2 bases from J, with 13 bases between. There are 15 residues in the CDR3. DNA for the CDR3: TGTGCTAGTGGTGTGGGCGCCCGAGCCTACAATGAGCAGTTCTTC. It encodes CASGVGARAYNEQFF.

The chain recombines TRBV14 with TRBJ2-2; D uncertain. Per germline, CDR1 SGHDN and CDR2 FVKESK. The CDR3 sequence is 16 residues long. The germline V and J ends were trimmed by 0 bases and 5 bases, with 13 bases remaining between them. In nucleotides, the CDR3 is TGTGCCAGCAGCCAAGAAGGAGTTTGGGGAACCGGGGAGCTGTTTTTT. Encoded protein: CASSQEGVWGTGELFF.